This TCR beta chain derives from a study of control samples from healthy donors and cancer patients. CDR3 length equals 15 residues. Germline V gives CDR1 MNHEY, CDR2 SMNVEV (reference sequence). Deletions cut 0 bases from V and 1 base from J, with 7 bases between. The assay was immunoSEQ multiplex PCR, and TCRdb's table has in-frame clones only and misses some. Of about 19,000 clones in the sample, roughly 80% are singletons; the top ten hold around 30%. This chain connects TRBV27 to TRBJ1-5; D is unclear. Sequenced input: PBMCs. The origin of this receptor is a man older than 75 with head and neck cancer. In DNA form, the CDR3 reads TGTGCCAGCAGTTTATCACCGGACAGCAATCAGCCCCAGCATTTT. This gives the protein CASSLSPDSNQPQHF.